What follows are 24 T cell receptor beta chains derived from one specimen sequenced in a study of cytomegalovirus exposure and HLA in healthy donors. This PCR relied on a set of 60 Vbeta primers and 13 Jbeta primers. This table comes from immunoSEQ multiplex PCR, and its TCRdb copy is limited to in-frame clones, with some not included. The data contain fewer than 250,000 clones, approximately 86% of them singletons. Material: PBMCs. Receptor source: a boy aged 2-9 years in good health and CMV-seronegative.

This clone was counted once. V and J are TRBV6-4 and TRBJ1-4; D gene uncertain. The ends were cut back, 4 bases at V and 4 bases at J, with 19 bases in the middle. The CDR3 sequence is 17 residues long. The V gene's germline CDR1 is MRHNA and CDR2 SNTAGT. Written as DNA, the CDR3 is TGTGCCAGCAGTGTAAGTCCAAGAGGGATTATTAATGAAAAACTGTTTTTT. It codes for CASSVSPRGIINEKLFF.

This sequence joins TRBV6-1 and TRBJ1-2; TRBD1 matches 9 bases. Germline-derived CDR1 and CDR2 are MNHNS and SASEGT. The V segment lost 7 bases and the J segment 4 bases; nucleotides outside the gene matches: 7. This CDR3 contains 14 residues. The CDR3 nucleotides read TGTGCCAGCACCGACAGGGGGGACTCCTATGGCTACACCTTC. Its protein product is CASTDRGDSYGYTF.

The chain carries TRBV5-6 and TRBJ1-6; D is perhaps TRBD1 (6 bases). The germline V gene has CDR1 SGHDT and CDR2 YYEEEE. V lost 1 base, J lost 4 bases, and 9 bases lay in between. The CDR3 runs 15 residues. In DNA, the CDR3 is TGTGCCAGCAGCTTGAGGACAGATTATAATTCACCCCTCCACTTT. Amino acids: CASSLRTDYNSPLHF.

This clone was counted a few times. This chain connects TRBV2 to TRBJ1-4; TRBD1 agrees at 7 bases. Germline lookup yields CDR1 SNHLY and CDR2 FYNNEI. This CDR3 has 14 residues. With V trimmed by 7 bases and J by 6 bases, 8 bases remained unmatched. The CDR3 spells CASTPGTADEKLFF. The DNA of the CDR3 is TGTGCCAGCACCCCCGGGACAGCGGATGAAAAACTGTTTTTT.

This clone appeared once. The V call is TRBV7-2, the J call TRBJ2-7; perhaps TRBD1 as D (6 bases). V shed 3 bases and J shed 7 bases, with 19 bases lying between them. Germline assignment: CDR1 SGHTA and CDR2 FQGNSA. The CDR3 has 15 residues. The CDR3 DNA reads as TGTGCCAGCAGCTTCGGTGGGGGCGTCCCCCAGGAGCAGTACTTC. Encoded protein: CASSFGGGVPQEQYF.

The chain employs TRBV28 and TRBJ2-7, with TRBD2 as a possible D gene (6 bases). The CDR3 sequence is 13 residues long. Looked up from germline, CDR1 is MDHEN and CDR2 is SYDVKM. V lost 2 bases, J lost 1 base, and 6 bases lay in between. CDR3 nucleotides: TGTGCCAGCAGTTTAGCGGGATCCTACGAGCAGTACTTC. Its translation is CASSLAGSYEQYF.

The chain links TRBV11-1 to TRBJ2-1; 8 positions match TRBD1. The trim removed 5 bases at V and 4 bases at J, leaving 7 bases unmatched. The CDR3 length is 15 residues. CDR1 is SGHAT, CDR2 FQDESV, per germline (reference sequence). The CDR3 nucleotides read TGTGCCAGCAGCCACGGACAGGGAAATTACAATGAGCAGTTCTTC. Its translation: CASSHGQGNYNEQFF.

The gene calls are TRBV7-9 and TRBJ2-1, with 8 bases matching TRBD1. V gave up 4 bases and J gave up 6 bases; unmatched junction bases: 5. Per the germline V gene, CDR1 is SEHNR and CDR2 is FQNEAQ (reference sequence). CDR3 size: 14 residues. This CDR3 reads CASSSGQVTNEQFF. The CDR3 region has the DNA TGTGCCAGCAGCTCGGGACAGGTGACCAATGAGCAGTTCTTC.

V usage is TRBV5-1 and J usage is TRBJ1-3; TRBD1 matches 7 bases. Germline CDR1 is SGHRS and CDR2 is YFSETQ. The CDR3 contains 19 residues. The trim removed 4 bases at V and 2 bases at J, leaving 18 bases unmatched. CDR3 loop: CASSPQLPPGQAAGNTIYF. The CDR3 coding sequence is TGCGCCAGCAGCCCGCAGCTCCCCCCCGGACAGGCTGCTGGAAACACCATATATTTT. The full variable domain, completed using reference TRBV5-1 and TRBJ1-3, is KAGVTQTPRYLIKTRGQQVTLSCSPISGHRSVSWYQQTPGQGLQFLFEYFSETQRNKGNFPGRFSGRQFSNSRSEMNVSTLELGDSALYLCASSPQLPPGQAAGNTIYFGEGSWLTVV.

The chain joins TRBV13 to TRBJ2-1; 7 positions agree with TRBD1. The CDR3 is made up of 15 amino acids. The germline V gene encodes CDR1 PRHDT and CDR2 FYEKMQ (reference sequence). Germline trimming cut 4 bases from V and 5 bases from J; bases unmatched to any gene: 8. The CDR3 nucleotides are TGTGCCAGCAGCTCCCGGGACAGCAATCACAATGAGCAGTTCTTC. Protein: CASSSRDSNHNEQFF.

On this clone itself: The germline gene is not matched at one end of the junction; a read error may be the cause. The V and J genes are TRBV5-1 and TRBJ2-1, with D perhaps TRBD1 (6 bases). The CDR3 consists of 16 residues. Germline V gene data show CDR1 as SGHRS and CDR2 as YFSETQ. The CDR3 loop is CASSLDPQRQAGEQFF. The CDR3 DNA reads as TGCGCCAGCAGTTTGGACCCGCAAAGACAGGCGGGTGAGCAGTTCTTC.

The J gene is TRBJ1-6, the V gene TRBV5-1, with TRBD1 identical over 8 bases. The J segment lost 9 bases and the V segment lost 0 bases, leaving 8 bases of the junction unmatched. In germline, CDR1 is SGHRS, CDR2 YFSETQ. The CDR3 extends over 16 amino acids. This CDR3 reads CASSLGTGGRSSPLHF. The CDR3 DNA sequence: TGCGCCAGCAGCTTGGGAACAGGGGGTAGAAGTTCACCCCTCCACTTT.

V and J are TRBV6-5 and TRBJ1-5, with 9 bases fitting TRBD1. CDR1 and CDR2 (germline): MNHEY, SVGAGI. The junction had 8 bases not matched to a gene; V was cut back by 6 bases and J by 5 bases. The CDR3 has 15 amino acids. This CDR3 is CASRATGQGDQPQHF. CDR3 nucleotides: TGTGCCAGCAGGGCGACGGGACAGGGTGATCAGCCCCAGCATTTT.

The chain has TRBV7-9 and TRBJ2-5, with 12 nucleotides matching TRBD2. The CDR3 is 15 amino acids. The germline gives CDR1 SEHNR, CDR2 FQNEAQ (reference sequence). The trim removed 5 bases at V and 2 bases at J, leaving 3 bases unmatched. The CDR3 DNA sequence: TGTGCCAGCAGCCCGACTAGCGGGGGACAAGAGACCCAGTACTTC. Protein: CASSPTSGGQETQYF.

This chain joins TRBV5-6 and TRBJ2-5; possibly TRBD1 for D (6 bases). The DNA end lines up better with TRBJ2-7; the J call may be wrong. Germline CDR1 SGHDT, CDR2 YYEEEE. The CDR3 contains 15 residues. CDR3 region: CASSSDPGTSYEQYF. CDR3 in DNA: TGTGCCAGCAGCTCGGACCCCGGGACAAGCTACGAGCAGTACTTC.

The rearrangement links TRBV27 to TRBJ1-1, with D maybe TRBD1 (5 bases). CDR3 length: 15 residues. Per germline, CDR1 MNHEY and CDR2 SMNVEV (reference sequence). Trimming shortened V by 3 bases and J by 1 base, and 12 bases separated the two germline ends. The DNA of the CDR3 is TGTGCCAGCAGTTTTACCGGGACTGCGAACACTGAAGCTTTCTTT. Translated: CASSFTGTANTEAFF.

This clone has a handful of counts. The CDR3 spells CASSFNPQGYTF. The DNA for the CDR3 is TGTGCCAGCAGCTTTAACCCTCAGGGCTACACCTTC. The chain employs TRBV7-9 and TRBJ1-2; D not resolved. Germline V gene lookup returns CDR1 SEHNR and CDR2 FQNEAQ (reference sequence). V was clipped by 3 bases and J by 8 bases, with 10 bases between them. This CDR3 contains 12 residues.

This chain uses TRBV29-1 with TRBJ1-2, with D maybe TRBD1 (6 bases). The CDR3 spans 13 residues. From germline, CDR1 is SQVTM and CDR2 ANQGSEA. With 1 base removed from V and 4 bases from J, the gap between germline ends came to 10 bases. For the CDR3, the DNA is TGCAGCGTTGAAGTACAGGGTGCCTATGGCTACACCTTC. Translation gives CSVEVQGAYGYTF.

The chain links TRBV10-3 to TRBJ1-2; the match to TRBD1 covers 12 bases. Per germline, CDR1 ENHRY and CDR2 SYGVKD. This CDR3 region has 14 residues. The trim removed 5 bases at V and 6 bases at J, leaving 4 bases unmatched. The CDR3, as DNA: TGTGCCATCAGTACCGGGACAGGGGGCAATGGCTACACCTTC. This translates into CAISTGTGGNGYTF.

Comments on this clone: Other DNA sequences in this specimen translate into the identical CDR3. The chain has TRBV9 and TRBJ1-1; 7 positions agree with TRBD1. CDR1 and CDR2 from the germline V gene are SGDLS and YYNGEE. This CDR3 has 14 amino acids. J lost 1 base, V lost 0 bases, and 0 bases had no gene match. The CDR3 loop is CASSVAGGNTEAFF. CDR3 DNA sequence: TGTGCCAGCAGCGTAGCAGGGGGGAACACTGAAGCTTTCTTT.

The rearrangement uses TRBV7-9 and TRBJ1-1, with D perhaps TRBD1 (6 bases). Deletions cut 5 bases from V and 4 bases from J, with 20 bases between. This CDR3 region has 16 residues. Germline CDR1 and CDR2: SEHNR and FQNEAQ (reference sequence). The CDR3 spells CASSVWLRLGATEAFF. CDR3 bases: TGTGCCAGCAGCGTATGGCTGAGATTGGGGGCCACTGAAGCTTTCTTT.

This clone has a single count. V usage is TRBV19 and J usage is TRBJ2-1, with D possibly matching TRBD2 (5 bases). Trimming stripped 7 bases from V and 0 bases from J, with 19 bases between. Germline V CDR1 and CDR2: LNHDA, SQIVND (reference sequence). The CDR3 contains 17 residues. Here the CDR3 reads CASNGREGPSSYNEQFF. CDR3 DNA: TGTGCCAGTAACGGTCGCGAGGGTCCTAGCTCCTACAATGAGCAGTTCTTC.

This chain joins TRBV6-1 and TRBJ1-6; 7 bases fit TRBD1. The CDR3 sequence is 15 residues long. After removal of 6 bases from V and 9 bases from J, the junction contained 11 bases not matched to a gene. Germline lookup yields CDR1 MNHNS and CDR2 SASEGT. CDR3 amino acids: CASRENRGRSSPLHF. CDR3 nucleotide sequence: TGTGCCAGCAGGGAAAACAGGGGAAGGAGTTCACCCCTCCACTTT.

The rearrangement links TRBV7-3 to TRBJ2-1, with TRBD2 matching 8 bases. CDR1 and CDR2 from the germline V gene are SGHTA and FQGTGA. The CDR3 is made up of 17 amino acids. V gave up 3 bases and J gave up 0 bases; unmatched junction bases: 7. Here the CDR3 DNA reads TGTGCCAGCAGCTTCTCTAGCGGGCTTAGCTCCTACAATGAGCAGTTCTTC. This sequence encodes CASSFSSGLSSYNEQFF.